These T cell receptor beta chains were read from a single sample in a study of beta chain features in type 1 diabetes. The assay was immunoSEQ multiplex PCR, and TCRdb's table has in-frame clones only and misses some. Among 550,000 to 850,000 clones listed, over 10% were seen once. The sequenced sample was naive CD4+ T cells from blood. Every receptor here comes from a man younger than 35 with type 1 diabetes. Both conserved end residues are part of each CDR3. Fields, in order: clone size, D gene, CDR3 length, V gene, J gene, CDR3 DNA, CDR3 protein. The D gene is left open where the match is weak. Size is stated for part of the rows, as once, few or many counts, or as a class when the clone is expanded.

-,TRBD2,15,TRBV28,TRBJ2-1,TGTGCCAGCAGCCCACCTTACGGGGGGGCAAATGAGCAGTTCTTC,CASSPPYGGANEQFF
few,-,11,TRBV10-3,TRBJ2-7,TGTGCCATCAGCAGGGAGGCCGAGCAGTACTTC,CAISREAEQYF
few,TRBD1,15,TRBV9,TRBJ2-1,TGTGCCAGCAGCGTAGTCCCTGACAGGGCCAATGAGCAGTTCTTC,CASSVVPDRANEQFF
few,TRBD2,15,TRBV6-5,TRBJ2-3,TGTGCCAGCAGTTACGGGCGGGGGTTCACAGATACGCAGTATTTT,CASSYGRGFTDTQYF
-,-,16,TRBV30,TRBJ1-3,TGTGCCTGGAGACGGTCAGGCGCTCACTCTGGAAACACCATATATTTT,CAWRRSGAHSGNTIYF
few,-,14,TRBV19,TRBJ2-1,TGTGCCAGTGCCGATCTCGTCCCGTTGGATGAGCAGTTCTTC,CASADLVPLDEQFF
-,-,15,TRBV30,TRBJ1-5,TGTGCCTGGAGCCAAGGCCGTGAGGGTTATCAGCCCCAGCATTTT,CAWSQGREGYQPQHF
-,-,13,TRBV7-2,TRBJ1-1,TGTGCCAGCAGCCCTGAAGGGTTAGGCGCAGCTTTCTTT,CASSPEGLGAAFF
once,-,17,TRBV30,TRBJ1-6,TGTGCCTGGAGTGTACTTAGGGGGTTTATTGGGAATTCACCCCTCCACTTT,CAWSVLRGFIGNSPLHF
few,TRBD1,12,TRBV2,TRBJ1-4,TGTGCCAGCACCGACAGGGGTGAAAAACTGTTTTTT,CASTDRGEKLFF
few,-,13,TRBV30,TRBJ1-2,TGTGCCTGGAGTGTGTTTGGACTTGGTGGCTACACCTTC,CAWSVFGLGGYTF
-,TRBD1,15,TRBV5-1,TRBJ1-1,TGCGCCAGCAGCACCCAGGGACAGGGGGACACTGAAGCTTTCTTT,CASSTQGQGDTEAFF
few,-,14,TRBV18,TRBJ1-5,TGTGCCAGCTCACCAGGATTCGGGAATCAGCCCCAGCATTTT,CASSPGFGNQPQHF
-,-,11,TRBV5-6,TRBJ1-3,TGTGCCAGCAGCTCCGGAAACACCATATATTTT,CASSSGNTIYF
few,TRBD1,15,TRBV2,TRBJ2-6,TGTGCCAGCCACAGGGGAAGCTCTGGGGCCAACGTCCTGACTTTC,CASHRGSSGANVLTF
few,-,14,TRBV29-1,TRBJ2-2,TGCAGCGTTGAAGTTCAGGGGAACACCGGGGAGCTGTTTTTT,CSVEVQGNTGELFF
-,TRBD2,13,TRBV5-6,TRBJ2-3,TGTGCCAGCAGCACCGGACTAGCAGATACGCAGTATTTT,CASSTGLADTQYF
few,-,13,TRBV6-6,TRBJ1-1,TGTGCCGGGAGCAGGGTTAGGGACACTGAAGCTTTCTTT,CAGSRVRDTEAFF
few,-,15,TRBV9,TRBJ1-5,TGTGCCAGCAGCCTCGATAAAGGGGGGCAGTGGCCCCAGCATTTT,CASSLDKGGQWPQHF
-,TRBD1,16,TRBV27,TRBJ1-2,TGTGCCAGCAAGACCCTTTCGACAGGGAATAACTATGGCTACACCTTC,CASKTLSTGNNYGYTF
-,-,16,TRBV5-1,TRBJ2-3,TGCGCCAGCAGCTTGCTTGTTCCAGGGGGCACAGATACGCAGTATTTT,CASSLLVPGGTDTQYF
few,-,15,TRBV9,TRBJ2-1,TGTGCCAGCAGCGGGGACTGGAGCTCCTACAATGAGCAGTTCTTC,CASSGDWSSYNEQFF
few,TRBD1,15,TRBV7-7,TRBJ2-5,TGTGCTAGCAGCTTGGGACAGGGAGTTCAAGAGACCCAGTACTTC,CASSLGQGVQETQYF
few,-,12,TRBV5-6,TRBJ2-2,TGTGCCAGCAGCTTGGCCACCGGGGAGCTGTTTTTT,CASSLATGELFF
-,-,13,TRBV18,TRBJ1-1,TGTGCCAGTCTGCGCCTACTGAACACTGAAGCTTTCTTT,CASLRLLNTEAFF
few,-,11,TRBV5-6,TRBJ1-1,TGTGCCAGCCATTTGGCCACTGAAGCTTTCTTT,CASHLATEAFF
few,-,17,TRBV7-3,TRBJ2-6,TGTGCCAGCAGCCCGCAGGACGTTTACTCTGGGGCCAACGTCCTGACTTTC,CASSPQDVYSGANVLTF
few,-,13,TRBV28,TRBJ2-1,TGTGCCAGCAGTTTAATCCGGGGCTGGGAGCAGTTCTTC,CASSLIRGWEQFF
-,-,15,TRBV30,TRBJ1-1,TGTGCCTGGAGGGCCATCGGGGGGCTGGGAACTGAAGCTTTCTTT,CAWRAIGGLGTEAFF
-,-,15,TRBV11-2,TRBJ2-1,TGTGCCAGCAGCAATAGCCTAAGCTCCTACAATGAGCAGTTCTTC,CASSNSLSSYNEQFF
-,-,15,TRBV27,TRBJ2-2,TGTGCCAGCAGTTTACGGACAGCGAACACCGGGGAGCTGTTTTTT,CASSLRTANTGELFF
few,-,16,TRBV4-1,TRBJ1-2,TGCGCCAGCAGCCAAGACGAACCCCTCCGGCGGAGAGGCTACACCTTC,CASSQDEPLRRRGYTF
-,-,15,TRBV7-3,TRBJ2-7,TGTGCCAGCAGCTTAGCCTCCGGGAGCTCCTACGAGCAGTACTTC,CASSLASGSSYEQYF
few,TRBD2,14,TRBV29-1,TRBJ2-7,TGCAGCGTTGCAGATCGGGGGGGAACCTACGAGCAGTACTTC,CSVADRGGTYEQYF
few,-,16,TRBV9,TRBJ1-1,TGTGCCAGCAGCGCCACTGGACAGTTCATGAACACTGAAGCTTTCTTT,CASSATGQFMNTEAFF
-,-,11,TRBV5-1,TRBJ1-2,TGCGCCAGCAGCTTGGACTATGGCTACACCTTC,CASSLDYGYTF
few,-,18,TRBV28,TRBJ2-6,TGTGCCAGCAGTTCCCCCCAGGGGTCCCCCTCTGGGGCCAACGTCCTGACTTTC,CASSSPQGSPSGANVLTF
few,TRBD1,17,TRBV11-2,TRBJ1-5,TGTGCCAGCAGCTTAGTTGGGACAGGGGGCCCCAATCAGCCCCAGCATTTT,CASSLVGTGGPNQPQHF
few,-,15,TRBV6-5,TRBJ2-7,TGTGCCAGCAGTTACAACTACGGGCGGGCCTACGAGCAGTACTTC,CASSYNYGRAYEQYF
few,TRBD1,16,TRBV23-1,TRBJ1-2,TGCGCCAGCAGTCACCGAAACCGGGACAGGGGCTATGGCTACACCTTC,CASSHRNRDRGYGYTF
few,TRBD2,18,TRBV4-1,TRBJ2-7,TGCGCCAGCAGCCAAGAGACTCCCACAGGGACTAGCTCCTACGAGCAGTACTTC,CASSQETPTGTSSYEQYF
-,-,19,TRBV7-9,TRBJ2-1,TGTGCCAGCAGCTCCTTGGAATTCCTAATGAGGTTTCAATCAGGGGAGCAGTTCTTC,CASSSLEFLMRFQSGEQFF
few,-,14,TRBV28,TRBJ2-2,TGTGCCAGCAGTTTATCTTGGAACACCGGGGAGCTGTTTTTT,CASSLSWNTGELFF
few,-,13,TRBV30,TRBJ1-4,TGTGCCTGGCGGGTGGGGACTAATGAAAAACTGTTTTTT,CAWRVGTNEKLFF
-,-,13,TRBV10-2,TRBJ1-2,TGCGCCAGCAGCGGACCCACGGGCCTAGGCTACACCTTC,CASSGPTGLGYTF
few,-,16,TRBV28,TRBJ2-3,TGTGCCAGCAGTCAAACGACAGGGCGGGACACAGATACGCAGTATTTT,CASSQTTGRDTDTQYF
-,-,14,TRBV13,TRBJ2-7,TGTGCCAGCAGCTTAGTTGGGGGCGCGAGGGAGCAGTACTTC,CASSLVGGAREQYF
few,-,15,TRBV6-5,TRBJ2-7,TGTGCCAGCAGACTGGAGGGTACCTTTGGCTACGAGCAGTACTTC,CASRLEGTFGYEQYF
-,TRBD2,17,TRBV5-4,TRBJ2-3,TGTGCCAGCAGCTCCGGACTAGCGGGGGAAAGCACAGATACGCAGTATTTT,CASSSGLAGESTDTQYF
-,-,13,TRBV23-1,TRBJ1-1,TGCGCCAGCAGTTCGGCCCGGGACACTGAAGCTTTCTTT,CASSSARDTEAFF
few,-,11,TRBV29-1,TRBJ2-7,TGCAGCGGGGTCCTTAGCTACGAGCAGTACTTC,CSGVLSYEQYF
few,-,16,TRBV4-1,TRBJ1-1,TGCGCCAGCAGCCAAGGAATGAGGGGGTTGAGACCTGAAGCTTTCTTT,CASSQGMRGLRPEAFF
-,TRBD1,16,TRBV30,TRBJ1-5,TGTGCCTGGAGTAACCGAGACAGGGCTAGCAATCAGCCCCAGCATTTT,CAWSNRDRASNQPQHF
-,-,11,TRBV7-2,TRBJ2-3,TGTGCCAGCAGCTCCACAGATACGCAGTATTTT,CASSSTDTQYF
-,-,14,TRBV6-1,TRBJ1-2,TGTGCCAGCAGTTTAGCAGAGATTAACTATGGCTACACCTTC,CASSLAEINYGYTF
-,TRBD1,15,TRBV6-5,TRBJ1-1,TGTGCCAGCAGTCCTCAGACAGGGTGGGCTACTGAAGCTTTCTTT,CASSPQTGWATEAFF
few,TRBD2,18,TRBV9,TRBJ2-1,TGTGCCAGCAGCGATGGGACTAGCGGGGGGGCCTCCTACAATGAGCAGTTCTTC,CASSDGTSGGASYNEQFF
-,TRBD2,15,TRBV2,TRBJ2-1,TGTGCCAGCAGTGTAGCTAGCGGGAGTTACAATGAGCAGTTCTTC,CASSVASGSYNEQFF
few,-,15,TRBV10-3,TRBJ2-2,TGTGCCATCACCTTAGACCCGCCGAACACCGGGGAGCTGTTTTTT,CAITLDPPNTGELFF